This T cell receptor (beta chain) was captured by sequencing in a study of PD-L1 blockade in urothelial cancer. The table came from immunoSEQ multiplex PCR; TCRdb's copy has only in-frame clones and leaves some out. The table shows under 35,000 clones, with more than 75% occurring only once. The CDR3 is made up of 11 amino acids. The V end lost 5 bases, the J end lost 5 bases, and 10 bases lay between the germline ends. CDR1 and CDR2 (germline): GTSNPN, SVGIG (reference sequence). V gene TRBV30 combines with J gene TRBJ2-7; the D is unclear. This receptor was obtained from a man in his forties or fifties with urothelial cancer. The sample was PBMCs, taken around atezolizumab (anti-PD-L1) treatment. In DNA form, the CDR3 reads TGTGCCTGGCAGTCTGGAGACGAGCAGTACTTC. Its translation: CAWQSGDEQYF.